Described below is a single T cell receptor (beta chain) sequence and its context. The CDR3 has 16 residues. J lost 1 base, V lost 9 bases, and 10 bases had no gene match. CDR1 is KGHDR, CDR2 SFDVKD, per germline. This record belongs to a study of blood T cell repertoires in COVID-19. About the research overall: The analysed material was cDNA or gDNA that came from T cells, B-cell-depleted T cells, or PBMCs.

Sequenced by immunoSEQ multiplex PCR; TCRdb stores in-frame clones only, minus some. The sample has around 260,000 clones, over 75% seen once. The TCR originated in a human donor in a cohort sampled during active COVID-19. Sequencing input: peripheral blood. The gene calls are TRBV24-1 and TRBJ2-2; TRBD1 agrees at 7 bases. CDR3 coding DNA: TGTGCCACCCGAGAAGGAACAGGGGTGAACACCGGGGAGCTGTTTTTT. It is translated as CATREGTGVNTGELFF.